Presented here are 17 T cell receptor beta chains from one specimen sequenced in a study of blood T cell repertoires in COVID-19. Clones were read by immunoSEQ multiplex PCR, and TCRdb kept only the in-frame ones, dropping some. Here the sample spans roughly 250,000 clones, about 86% being singletons. Material: peripheral blood. The source is an elderly woman with acute or convalescent COVID-19.

The chain links TRBV20-1 to TRBJ2-7, with TRBD1 matching over 11 bases. Germline assignment: CDR1 DFQATT and CDR2 SNEGSKA (reference sequence). There are 13 residues in the CDR3. V trimming: 3 bases; J trimming: 7 bases; junction bases outside the gene matches: 5. The CDR3 DNA reads as TGCAGTGCTAGTGGACAGGGGGCGGCTGAGCAGTACTTC. This translates into CSASGQGAAEQYF.

This clone was recorded once. V gene TRBV6-5 combines with J gene TRBJ2-7; D is undetermined. CDR1 MNHEY and CDR2 SVGAGI come from the germline V gene. The CDR3 covers 13 residues. With 7 bases removed from V and 2 bases from J, the gap between germline ends came to 12 bases. CDR3 region: CASTVLGTYEQYF. DNA for the CDR3: TGTGCCAGCACCGTTCTGGGCACCTACGAGCAGTACTTC.

The genes are TRBV10-3 and TRBJ2-3; 10 bases are shared with TRBD1. V lost 11 bases to trimming and J lost 3 bases; unmatched junction nucleotides: 5. Germline CDR1 ENHRY, CDR2 SYGVKD. The CDR3 is 13 residues long. CDR3 nucleotide sequence: TGTGCCGCGAGGACAGGGGGAACAGATACGCAGTATTTT. Its translation is CAARTGGTDTQYF.

This clone was counted between two and nine times. V gene TRBV18 combines with J gene TRBJ1-6, with 9 bases identical to TRBD1. Germline CDR1 KGHSH, CDR2 LQKENI. The CDR3 length is 14 residues. V shed 3 bases, J shed 9 bases, and the junction held 3 bases outside the gene matches. The CDR3 nucleotides are TGTGCCAGCTCACCGGGACAGGGTTTTTCACCCCTCCACTTT. Its translation is CASSPGQGFSPLHF.

This clone appeared once. The CDR3 sequence is CASGNRGDTEAFF. In DNA form, the CDR3 reads TGCGCCAGCGGCAACAGGGGGGACACTGAAGCTTTCTTT. The chain has TRBV5-1 and TRBJ1-1; 8 bases map to TRBD1. The CDR3 runs 13 residues. Trimming removed 7 bases from V and 3 bases from J; junction bases left unmatched: 5. CDR1 and CDR2 from the germline V gene are SGHRS and YFSETQ.

The chain recombines TRBV19 with TRBJ1-2; the match to TRBD1 covers 11 bases. V trimming: 4 bases; J trimming: 2 bases; junction bases outside the gene matches: 3. Per germline, CDR1 LNHDA and CDR2 SQIVND (reference sequence). The CDR3 has 15 residues. The CDR3 loop is CASSKDRGLNYGYTF. CDR3 bases: TGTGCCAGTAGTAAGGACAGGGGGCTGAACTATGGCTACACCTTC.

In DNA, the CDR3 is TGTGCCAGTTCATGGGGGAGTAGCGGGGGCCTTCAAGAGACCCAGTACTTC. Translating gives CASSWGSSGGLQETQYF. The chain carries TRBV19 and TRBJ2-5; 9 positions match TRBD2. With V trimmed by 8 bases and J by 2 bases, 15 bases remained unmatched. This CDR3 is 17 amino acids long. From germline, CDR1 is LNHDA and CDR2 SQIVND (reference sequence).

The chain links TRBV5-1 to TRBJ1-5; no definite D call. The CDR3 runs 13 residues. Germline V CDR1 and CDR2: SGHRS, YFSETQ. V was pared by 0 bases and J by 5 bases, with 6 bases between. The CDR3: CASSLGGDQPQHF. The CDR3 nucleotides are TGCGCCAGCAGCTTGGGCGGCGATCAGCCCCAGCATTTT.

This chain joins TRBV9 and TRBJ2-1, with 12 bases matching TRBD1. The CDR3 is 14 amino acids. V was pared by 2 bases and J by 10 bases, with 4 bases of the junction left unmatched. Germline V lookup: CDR1 SGDLS, CDR2 YYNGEE. DNA of the CDR3: TGTGCCAGCAGCGTCGGGACAGGGGGCGGCGAGCAGTTCTTC. It specifies CASSVGTGGGEQFF.

This chain links TRBV7-9 with TRBJ1-1; no clear D gene. The V and J ends lost 8 bases and 5 bases respectively, with 12 bases between them. The CDR3 spans 12 residues. Germline-derived CDR1 and CDR2 are SEHNR and FQNEAQ (reference sequence). The CDR3 DNA reads TGTGCCAGCTCGAACGGGGTAACTGAAGCTTTCTTT. Residues: CASSNGVTEAFF.

The V and J genes are TRBV2 and TRBJ2-2, with D unresolved. The length of the CDR3 is 13 residues. The germline V gene encodes CDR1 SNHLY and CDR2 FYNNEI. V was trimmed by 3 bases and J by 4 bases, leaving 6 bases between them. CDR3 DNA sequence: TGTGCCAGCAGTGACCTACCCACCGGGGAGCTGTTTTTT. This gives the protein CASSDLPTGELFF.

The chain is built from TRBV13 and TRBJ2-3; 11 nucleotides line up with TRBD1. The CDR3 contains 18 residues. From germline, CDR1 is PRHDT and CDR2 FYEKMQ (reference sequence). V trimming: 4 bases; J trimming: 2 bases; junction bases outside the gene matches: 11. The CDR3 coding sequence is TGTGCCAGCAGCTCTAGATGGACAGGGGGCCGATCCACAGATACGCAGTATTTT. Its protein product is CASSSRWTGGRSTDTQYF.

This rearrangement joins TRBV3-1 (or the pseudogene TRBV3-2) to TRBJ2-1, with 12 bases lining up with TRBD2. The CDR3 consists of 17 residues. V trimming: 0 bases; J trimming: 8 bases; junction bases outside the gene matches: 8. In germline, CDR1 is LGHDT, CDR2 YNNKEL (reference sequence). The CDR3 coding sequence is TGTGCCAGCAGCCAAGAACGCGGACTAGCGGGGCGGCATGAGCAGTTCTTC. Protein product: CASSQERGLAGRHEQFF.

The V gene is TRBV11-2, the J gene TRBJ2-1; 8 bases align to TRBD2. Germline loops: CDR1 SGHAT, CDR2 FQNNGV. The CDR3 extends over 17 amino acids. Germline trimming cut 1 base from V and 1 base from J; bases unmatched to any gene: 6. CDR3 region: CASSLAPRGGSYNEQFF. The CDR3 nucleotides are TGTGCCAGCAGCTTAGCCCCCCGGGGGGGGTCCTACAATGAGCAGTTCTTC.

The gene calls are TRBV12-5 and TRBJ2-1; TRBD2 matches 9 bases. This CDR3 has 19 amino acids. Trimming took 1 base from V and 8 from J; bases not matched to a gene: 18. Germline loops: CDR1 LGHNT, CDR2 FRNRAP. CDR3 residues: CASGLATGGAAGGLYEQFF. In DNA form, the CDR3 reads TGTGCTAGTGGTTTGGCAACGGGAGGGGCGGCGGGGGGGCTCTATGAGCAGTTCTTC.

This clone appeared a single time. The genes are TRBV10-3 and TRBJ2-7; 12 nucleotides agree with TRBD1. Germline CDR1 reads ENHRY; CDR2 reads SYGVKD. The CDR3 runs 17 residues. The ends lost 6 bases at V and 0 bases at J; junction bases unmatched: 9. CDR3 in DNA: TGTGCCATCAGGGGGACAGGGGGCGTTCAAAGCTCCTACGAGCAGTACTTC. Protein sequence: CAIRGTGGVQSSYEQYF.

This clone was observed once. V and J are TRBV9 and TRBJ2-3, with a tentative D call TRBD2 (7 bases). The CDR3 is 16 residues long. Germline V gene data show CDR1 as SGDLS and CDR2 as YYNGEE. The V end lost 0 bases, the J end lost 3 bases, and 14 bases lay between the germline ends. CDR3 nucleotide sequence: TGTGCCAGCAGCGTAGCTGGGGGGGCCGGGACAGATACGCAGTATTTT. It codes for CASSVAGGAGTDTQYF. The full variable domain, in which reference TRBV9 and TRBJ2-3 provide the parts outside the CDR3, is DSGVTQTPKHLITATGQRVTLRCSPRSGDLSVYWYQQSLDQGLQFLIQYYNGEERAKGNILERFSAQQFPDLHSELNLSSLELGDSALYFCASSVAGGAGTDTQYFGPGTRLTVL.